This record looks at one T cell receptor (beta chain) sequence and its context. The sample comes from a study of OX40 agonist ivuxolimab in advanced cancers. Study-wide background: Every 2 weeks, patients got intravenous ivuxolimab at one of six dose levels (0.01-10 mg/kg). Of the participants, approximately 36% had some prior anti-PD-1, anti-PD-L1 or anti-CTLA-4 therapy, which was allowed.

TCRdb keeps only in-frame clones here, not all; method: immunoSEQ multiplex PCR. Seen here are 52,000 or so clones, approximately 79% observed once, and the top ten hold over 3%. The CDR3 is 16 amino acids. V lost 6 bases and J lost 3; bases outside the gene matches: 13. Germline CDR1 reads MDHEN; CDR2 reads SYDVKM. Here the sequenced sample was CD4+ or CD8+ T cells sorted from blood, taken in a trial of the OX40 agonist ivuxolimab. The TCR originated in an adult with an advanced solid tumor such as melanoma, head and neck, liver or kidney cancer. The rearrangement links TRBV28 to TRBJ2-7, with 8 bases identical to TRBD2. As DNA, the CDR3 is TGTGCCAGCAGGTTGCGGGGGGCAGGGGTGAACTACGAGCAGTACTTC. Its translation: CASRLRGAGVNYEQYF.